The 29 T cell receptor beta chains reported below all come from one sample, sequenced in a study of radiotherapy plus CTLA-4 blockade in lung cancer. The table came from immunoSEQ multiplex PCR; TCRdb's copy has only in-frame clones and leaves some out. The sample has some 73,000 clones, under 75% seen once. Sequencing was performed on peripheral blood, taken from a patient treated with radiotherapy plus ipilimumab. These TCRs come from a human donor with non-small cell lung cancer whose response to radiotherapy plus ipilimumab could not be evaluated.

The chain couples TRBV6-5 to TRBJ1-1; 10 nucleotides match TRBD1. Per the germline V gene, CDR1 is MNHEY and CDR2 is SVGAGI. The J segment lost 7 bases and the V segment lost 2 bases, leaving 4 bases of the junction unmatched. This CDR3 contains 14 residues. The CDR3 nucleotides read TGTGCCAGCAGTTACCCCGGACAGGGGGTTGAAGCTTTCTTT. As protein: CASSYPGQGVEAFF.

This clone was seen more than once but under ten times. The J gene is TRBJ2-6, the V gene TRBV5-5; D ambiguous. Germline values: CDR1 SGHKS, CDR2 YYEKEE (reference sequence). Between the trimmed V and J ends, which lost 0 bases and 0 bases, there was a span of 10 bases. The CDR3 length is 17 residues. DNA of the CDR3: TGTGCCAGCAGCTTGGCGGTGAGTCACTCTGGGGCCAACGTCCTGACTTTC. It encodes CASSLAVSHSGANVLTF. The entire variable domain, with the rest obtained from reference TRBV5-5 and TRBJ2-6, is as follows: DAGVTQSPTHLIKTRGQQVTLRCSPISGHKSVSWYQQVLGQGPQFIFQYYEKEERGRGNFPDRFSARQFPNYSSELNVNALLLGDSALYLCASSLAVSHSGANVLTFGAGSRLTVL.

This rearrangement joins TRBV10-2 to TRBJ2-1; possible D gene TRBD2, 6 bases. Looked up from germline, CDR1 is WSHSY and CDR2 is SAAADI. The ends were cut back, 8 bases at V and 0 bases at J, with 14 bases in the middle. CDR3 length: 15 residues. For the CDR3, the DNA is TGCGCCAGCGGGGCTAGCGTGAGCTCCTACAATGAGCAGTTCTTC. This gives the protein CASGASVSSYNEQFF.

This chain links TRBV5-1 with TRBJ1-1; 10 positions match TRBD1. This CDR3 is 15 amino acids long. The V gene end was trimmed by 7 bases and the J gene end by 5 bases; junction bases not matched to a gene: 11. Germline CDR1 and CDR2: SGHRS and YFSETQ. The CDR3 spells CASGERTGGETEAFF. The DNA for the CDR3 is TGCGCCAGCGGGGAACGGACAGGGGGAGAGACTGAAGCTTTCTTT.

The V call is TRBV6-1, the J call TRBJ1-1, with D maybe TRBD1 (6 bases). Trimming shortened V by 3 bases and J by 4 bases, and 12 bases separated the two germline ends. There are 14 residues in the CDR3. Germline-derived CDR1 and CDR2 are MNHNS and SASEGT. CDR3 sequence: CASSDQMGATEAFF. The DNA of the CDR3 is TGTGCCAGCAGTGATCAAATGGGGGCCACTGAAGCTTTCTTT.

The chain combines TRBV9 with TRBJ1-2; the D gene is possibly TRBD1 (5 bases). Germline values: CDR1 SGDLS, CDR2 YYNGEE. The V gene lost 1 base and the J gene lost 1 base, with 5 bases spanning the gap. This CDR3 is built from 13 residues. The CDR3 DNA sequence: TGTGCCAGCAGCGTACAGGGTAACTATGGCTACACCTTC. Protein: CASSVQGNYGYTF.

The chain links TRBV4-3 to TRBJ2-7; TRBD1 matches at 8 bases. V shed 0 bases and J 12 bases; nucleotides not matched to a gene: 7. The CDR3 runs 13 residues. Germline V gene sequence: CDR1 LGHNA, CDR2 YSLEER. CDR3 region: CASSQEGTGSLYF. The CDR3 DNA reads TGCGCCAGCAGCCAAGAAGGGACAGGTTCGCTGTACTTC.

A few counts support this clone. The chain carries TRBV5-1 and TRBJ2-3, with a weak D call TRBD1 (6 bases). With 0 bases removed from V and 3 bases from J, the gap between germline ends came to 11 bases. CDR1 and CDR2 (germline): SGHRS, YFSETQ. The CDR3 runs to 15 residues. The chain's CDR3 is CASSLVPGETDTQYF. The CDR3 DNA is TGCGCCAGCAGCTTGGTTCCAGGGGAGACAGATACGCAGTATTTT.

The rearrangement joins TRBV4-1 to TRBJ2-2, with D possibly being TRBD2 (6 bases). V was cut by 4 bases and J by 2 bases, with 14 bases left in between. Germline loops: CDR1 MGHRA, CDR2 YSYEKL. The CDR3 covers 16 residues. The CDR3 sequence: CASSPRGLLNTGELFF. Written as DNA, the CDR3 is TGCGCCAGCAGCCCGCGGGGCCTGCTTAACACCGGGGAGCTGTTTTTT.

CDR3 region: CASSPQGSENEKLFF. CDR3 sequence (DNA): TGTGCCAGCAGTCCTCAGGGATCGGAAAATGAAAAACTGTTTTTT. This rearrangement joins TRBV28 to TRBJ1-4; tentative D call: TRBD1 (5 bases). The germline V and J ends were trimmed by 5 bases and 5 bases, with 15 bases remaining between them. This CDR3 has 15 amino acids. Per germline, CDR1 MDHEN and CDR2 SYDVKM.

A note on this clone: Different DNA sequences within this sample yield the same CDR3. The rearrangement uses TRBV11-2 and TRBJ2-7; TRBD1 matches 10 bases. CDR1 SGHAT and CDR2 FQNNGV come from the germline V gene. Trimming cost V 5 bases and J 4 bases; bases outside gene matches: 2. The CDR3 loop spans 13 amino acids. As DNA, the CDR3 is TGTGCCAGCAGCCCGGGACAGGGGTACGAGCAGTACTTC. Translated: CASSPGQGYEQYF.

This clone was counted a few times. The gene calls are TRBV6-5 and TRBJ1-2; 8 positions agree with TRBD1. With V trimmed by 0 bases and J by 6 bases, 0 bases remained unmatched. The germline CDR1 and CDR2 sequences are MNHEY and SVGAGI. This CDR3 contains 13 residues. CDR3 bases: TGTGCCAGCAGTTACTCGGACAGGGATGGCTACACCTTC. The encoded protein is CASSYSDRDGYTF.

The rearrangement joins TRBV6-6 to TRBJ2-5; tentative D call: TRBD2 (5 bases). The V end lost 1 base, the J end lost 2 bases, and 14 bases lay between the germline ends. Looked up from germline, CDR1 is MNHNY and CDR2 is SVGAGI (reference sequence). The CDR3 covers 16 residues. The DNA of the CDR3 is TGTGCCAGCAGTTACTTTGGAGGAGATGGGCAAGAGACCCAGTACTTC. Translation: CASSYFGGDGQETQYF.

This clone was counted at least ten times. The genes are TRBV10-3 and TRBJ1-3; D call uncertain. Germline V CDR1 and CDR2: ENHRY, SYGVKD. V gave up 4 bases and J gave up 0 bases, with 13 bases separating them. This CDR3 contains 16 residues. The DNA of the CDR3 is TGTGCCATCAGTGTCGGAGTCGTGAACTCTGGAAACACCATATATTTT. It yields the protein CAISVGVVNSGNTIYF.

This clone turned up a few times. The chain is built from TRBV5-1 and TRBJ1-4; the match to TRBD1 covers 9 bases. Germline V gene sequence: CDR1 SGHRS, CDR2 YFSETQ. There are 16 residues in the CDR3. The V and J ends lost 4 bases and 1 base, in that order; junction bases with no gene match: 5. The chain's CDR3 is CASSPGDRETNEKLFF. Here the CDR3 DNA reads TGCGCCAGCAGCCCGGGGGACAGGGAAACTAATGAAAAACTGTTTTTT.

The V gene is TRBV9, the J gene TRBJ2-3; 9 nucleotides match TRBD1. This CDR3 has 15 amino acids. Per the germline V gene, CDR1 is SGDLS and CDR2 is YYNGEE. Losses at the gene ends were 4 bases for V and 3 bases for J; bases not matched to a gene: 6. CDR3 in DNA: TGTGCCAGCAGCTACCGGACAGGGGCGACAGATACGCAGTATTTT. The encoded protein is CASSYRTGATDTQYF.

The chain employs TRBV29-1 and TRBJ2-7, with TRBD1 matching 8 bases. After removal of 7 bases from V and 3 bases from J, the junction contained 5 bases not matched to a gene. CDR1 and CDR2 (germline): SQVTM, ANQGSEA. CDR3 size: 12 residues. CDR3: CSATGVDYEQYF. The CDR3 bases are TGCAGCGCGACAGGGGTGGACTACGAGCAGTACTTC.

V and J are TRBV4-3 and TRBJ2-5; the match to TRBD2 covers 7 bases. This CDR3 spans 13 amino acids. Trimming cost V 4 bases and J 6 bases; bases outside gene matches: 5. Germline CDR1 and CDR2: LGHNA and YSLEER. The DNA for the CDR3 is TGCGCCAGCAGCCTCCGGGGGGAAAAGACCCAGTACTTC. Translating it yields CASSLRGEKTQYF.

The J gene is TRBJ2-3, the V gene TRBV6-1, with D tentatively TRBD1 (5 bases). The V end was cut by 7 bases, the J end by 0 bases, with 11 bases between. The germline V gene encodes CDR1 MNHNS and CDR2 SASEGT. The CDR3 covers 14 residues. DNA of the CDR3: TGTGCCAGCATTAGGGGTTCAAGCACAGATACGCAGTATTTT. It specifies CASIRGSSTDTQYF.

This clone was seen a handful of times. The chain combines TRBV5-1 with TRBJ2-3; 9 nucleotides align to TRBD2. This CDR3 contains 15 residues. V shed 4 bases and J 3 bases; nucleotides not matched to a gene: 6. The V gene's germline CDR1 is SGHRS and CDR2 YFSETQ. The CDR3 DNA reads as TGCGCCAGCAGCATAGCGGGAGATTGGACAGATACGCAGTATTTT. This codes for CASSIAGDWTDTQYF.

The chain has TRBV11-3 and TRBJ2-7; 7 bases line up with TRBD1. The CDR3 runs to 13 residues. Germline lookup yields CDR1 SGHNT and CDR2 YENEEA. The junction had 7 bases not matched to a gene; V was cut back by 2 bases and J by 9 bases. For the CDR3, the DNA is TGTGCCAGCAGCTTAATCATCACAGGGGTGCAGTACTTC. Protein product: CASSLIITGVQYF.

The J gene is TRBJ1-1, the V gene TRBV6-6; 7 positions match TRBD1. The CDR3 loop spans 12 amino acids. V lost 6 bases, J lost 5 bases, and 3 bases stayed unmatched. CDR1 is MNHNY and CDR2 is SVGAGI in the germline V gene (reference sequence). The CDR3 is CASRVQGTEAFF. The CDR3 DNA is TGTGCCAGCAGAGTACAGGGGACTGAAGCTTTCTTT.

The J gene is TRBJ2-2, the V gene TRBV4-1; D remains unclear. Trimming stripped 0 bases from V and 5 bases from J, with 13 bases between. Germline CDR1 is MGHRA and CDR2 is YSYEKL. The CDR3 is 16 amino acids. This CDR3 is CASSQEATFGTGELFF. CDR3 sequence (DNA): TGCGCCAGCAGCCAAGAAGCGACTTTCGGGACCGGGGAGCTGTTTTTT.

The chain joins TRBV30 to TRBJ2-3, with a tentative D call TRBD1 (6 bases). This CDR3 is built from 15 residues. The V gene's germline CDR1 is GTSNPN and CDR2 SVGIG (reference sequence). Trimming stripped 1 base from V and 6 bases from J, with 17 bases between. For the CDR3, the DNA is TGTGCCTGGAGTGGTCGGCCAGGGGCGCGGGATACGCAGTATTTT. It translates to CAWSGRPGARDTQYF.

The chain combines TRBV30 with TRBJ2-5, with a weak D call TRBD1 (5 bases). The V and J ends lost 5 bases and 1 base respectively, with 11 bases between them. The germline CDR1 and CDR2 sequences are GTSNPN and SVGIG (reference sequence). The CDR3 covers 13 residues. The CDR3 region is CAWEKGLQETQYF. As DNA, the CDR3 is TGTGCCTGGGAGAAGGGGCTCCAAGAGACCCAGTACTTC.

This clone was counted a single time. The chain joins TRBV9 to TRBJ2-3; 9 nucleotides align to TRBD2. The ends lost 3 bases at V and 6 bases at J; junction bases unmatched: 8. Germline V lookup: CDR1 SGDLS, CDR2 YYNGEE. The CDR3 runs 15 residues. In DNA, the CDR3 is TGTGCCAGCAGCGCTAGCGGGACTCCGGGGGATACGCAGTATTTT. Translation: CASSASGTPGDTQYF.

The chain links TRBV19 to TRBJ1-1, with D unclear. Germline V lookup: CDR1 LNHDA, CDR2 SQIVND (reference sequence). The CDR3 spans 14 residues. The V end was cut by 5 bases, the J end by 0 bases, with 10 bases between. The CDR3 here is CASSAQAMNTEAFF. In DNA form, the CDR3 reads TGTGCCAGTAGTGCGCAGGCCATGAACACTGAAGCTTTCTTT.

This chain links TRBV10-3 with TRBJ2-1; 10 nucleotides align to TRBD2. The CDR3 is 13 amino acids. Germline CDR1 reads ENHRY; CDR2 reads SYGVKD. With V trimmed by 7 bases and J by 3 bases, 0 bases remained unmatched. The CDR3 loop reads CAIKRGGYNEQFF. The CDR3 DNA reads TGTGCCATCAAGCGGGGGGGCTACAATGAGCAGTTCTTC.

V and J are TRBV4-1 and TRBJ1-2, with 7 bases fitting TRBD1. This CDR3 comprises 13 residues. With 6 bases clipped from V and 2 bases from J, the junction kept 3 bases outside the gene matches. The germline V gene encodes CDR1 MGHRA and CDR2 YSYEKL. CDR3 nucleotide sequence: TGCGCCAGCAGTCCGACAGGGAACTATGGCTACACCTTC. This sequence encodes CASSPTGNYGYTF.